This T cell receptor (beta chain) was sequenced in a study of T-cell reconstitution after alpha-beta-depleted transplantation in children. The authors prepared the TCRbeta library with unique molecular identifiers. From the PCR reads, TCRdb called clonotypes with MiXCR, one entry per CDR3 protein. The sample records 170,000 or so distinct CDR3 sequences, roughly 7.5% being singletons. This clonotype was picked up a small number of times. The V end was cut by 0 bases, the J end by 1 base, with 12 bases between. CDR3 length equals 17 residues. In germline, CDR1 is SGHVS, CDR2 FNYEAQ. The chain couples TRBV7-6 to TRBJ1-4; D unresolved. Material: PBMCs from the stem cell graft donor, obtained from the stem cell graft. This TCR derives from a human donor who donated a stem cell graft to a child with Wiskott-Aldrich syndrome. CDR3 residues: CASSLAGSPRTNEKLFF. CDR3 bases: TGTGCCAGCAGCTTAGCGGGCAGCCCACGAACTAATGAAAAACTGTTTTTT. Combining the CDR3 with reference TRBV7-6 and TRBJ1-4 gives the whole variable domain GAGVSQSPRYKVTKRGQDVALRCDPISGHVSLYWYRQALGQGPEFLTYFNYEAQQDKSGLPNDRFSAERPEGSISTLTIQRTEQRDSAMYRCASSLAGSPRTNEKLFFGSGTQLSVL.